This TCR beta chain was identified in a study of beta chain features in type 1 diabetes. As for the study in general: There was similarity between patients and healthy donors in age, gender and cell yields. Study-wide points: Within patients, naive, central memory and Treg TCRB repertoires seemed more similar than within healthy donors.

Expressed TCRB transcripts were sequenced because the entire RNA isolate underwent reverse transcription. Clones were sequenced by immunoSEQ multiplex PCR, and TCRdb holds only the in-frame ones, with some missing. The table has about 900,000 clones, roughly a sixth seen once. About this clone: The antigen remains unidentified.

The V end lost 6 bases, the J end lost 2 bases, and 8 bases lay between the germline ends. Germline CDR1 SNHLY, CDR2 FYNNEI. The CDR3 runs to 13 residues. Sorted populations were all over 95% pure. The genes are TRBV2 and TRBJ1-3; maybe TRBD1 (5 bases). Material: naive CD4+ T cells from blood. This clonotype was sampled from a young woman in good health. The CDR3, as DNA: TGTGCCAGCAGAGACAGAGCTGGAAACACCATATATTTT. It codes for CASRDRAGNTIYF.